These 20 T cell receptor beta chains share one sample of origin, sequenced in a study of blood T cell repertoires in COVID-19. Assay: immunoSEQ multiplex PCR; the TCRdb copy retains only in-frame clones and omits some. The table records about 160,000 clones, less than 90% of them present only once. The sequenced material came from peripheral blood. All receptors derive from a woman aged 65 to 85 with acute or convalescent COVID-19.

The gene calls are TRBV7-3 and TRBJ1-2; no clear D gene. The V end lost 2 bases, the J end lost 3 bases, and 16 bases lay between the germline ends. CDR1 and CDR2 (germline): SGHTA, FQGTGA. The CDR3 spans 16 residues. The CDR3, as DNA: TGTGCCAGCAGCTTATCGCCCGGGGTAGACTACTATGGCTACACCTTC. This sequence encodes CASSLSPGVDYYGYTF.

The chain joins TRBV10-1 to TRBJ1-5; 10 nucleotides agree with TRBD1. After removal of 6 bases from V and 5 bases from J, the junction contained 4 bases not matched to a gene. Germline V gives CDR1 WNHNN, CDR2 SYGVQD (reference sequence). The CDR3 is 14 amino acids. CDR3 residues: CASSPGTGDQPQHF. Written as DNA, the CDR3 is TGCGCCAGCAGCCCCGGGACAGGGGATCAGCCCCAGCATTTT.

The chain employs TRBV5-4 and TRBJ2-7; a weak D match, TRBD1 (6 bases). V lost 4 bases to trimming and J lost 3 bases, with 17 bases between them. This CDR3 spans 15 amino acids. CDR1 is SGHNT and CDR2 is YYREEE in the germline V gene (reference sequence). CDR3 sequence reads: CASSTDRQEIYEQYF. The CDR3 nucleotides are TGTGCCAGCAGCACCGACCGACAGGAGATCTACGAGCAGTACTTC.

This clone was recorded only once. V usage is TRBV6-2 or TRBV6-3 and J usage is TRBJ1-1; TRBD1 matches at 8 bases. Unmatched junction bases numbered 10, after V lost 6 bases and J lost 4 bases. Germline V gene sequence: CDR1 MNHEY, CDR2 SVGEGT. There are 15 residues in the CDR3. CDR3 coding DNA: TGTGCCAGCAGCCGCCCCGGACAGGGAAGCACTGAAGCTTTCTTT. The encoded protein is CASSRPGQGSTEAFF.

The chain is built from TRBV7-2 and TRBJ1-2; D perhaps matches TRBD1 (5 bases). Germline-derived CDR1 and CDR2 are SGHTA and FQGNSA. Deletions cut 5 bases from V and 4 bases from J, with 14 bases between. The CDR3 runs to 14 residues. DNA for the CDR3: TGTGCCAGCAGCCCAGACACAGGCATCTATGGCTACACCTTC. Its protein is CASSPDTGIYGYTF.

The rearrangement links TRBV29-1 to TRBJ1-1; D is unclear. The germline gives CDR1 SQVTM, CDR2 ANQGSEA. The V end was cut by 5 bases, the J end by 0 bases, with 10 bases between. CDR3 length: 13 residues. CDR3 in amino acids: CSVREDMNTEAFF. DNA of the CDR3: TGCAGCGTTCGCGAAGATATGAACACTGAAGCTTTCTTT.

The rearrangement links TRBV27 to TRBJ1-3; D not certain. Germline V gene sequence: CDR1 MNHEY, CDR2 SMNVEV (reference sequence). The CDR3 is made up of 13 amino acids. The ends were cut back, 3 bases at V and 0 bases at J, with 3 bases in the middle. The CDR3 sequence is CASSFRSGNTIYF. CDR3 sequence (DNA): TGTGCCAGCAGTTTTCGCTCTGGAAACACCATATATTTT.

The DNA for the CDR3 is TGCGCCAGCAGCCAATTGCGGGAGAATCCGAACACTGAAGCTTTCTTT. Translation: CASSQLRENPNTEAFF. V and J are TRBV4-1 and TRBJ1-1; no reliable D call. Between the trimmed V and J ends, which lost 2 bases and 1 base, there was a span of 14 bases. Germline V CDR1 and CDR2: MGHRA, YSYEKL. The CDR3 extends over 16 amino acids.

This chain's CDR3 is CASSQETRKYTGELFF. For the CDR3, the DNA is TGCGCCAGCAGCCAAGAGACCAGGAAATACACCGGGGAGCTGTTTTTT. The chain uses TRBV4-3 and TRBJ2-2, with D uncertain. Germline CDR1 LGHNA, CDR2 YSLEER. Trimming took off 0 bases at V and 3 bases at J, with 11 bases between the two ends. The CDR3 consists of 16 residues.

The gene calls are TRBV6-6 and TRBJ2-2; TRBD1 agrees at 8 bases. The CDR3 runs to 17 residues. Germline V lookup: CDR1 MNHNY, CDR2 SVGAGI (reference sequence). The junction had 14 bases not matched to a gene; V was cut back by 5 bases and J by 6 bases. The CDR3 protein is CASSQLWTGFRAGELFF. The CDR3 DNA reads as TGTGCCAGCAGTCAGCTCTGGACAGGGTTTAGAGCCGGGGAGCTGTTTTTT.

The chain is built from TRBV27 and TRBJ1-5, with 9 bases matching TRBD1. Germline CDR1 MNHEY, CDR2 SMNVEV (reference sequence). Trimming cost V 6 bases and J 10 bases; bases outside gene matches: 10. This CDR3 is 14 amino acids long. The CDR3 sequence: CASRVGTGSGPQHF. The CDR3 DNA is TGTGCCAGCAGGGTGGGGACAGGGAGCGGTCCCCAGCATTTT.

The chain recombines TRBV5-1 with TRBJ2-5; 8 bases map to TRBD1. The V gene end was trimmed by 1 base and the J gene end by 1 base; junction bases not matched to a gene: 12. Germline values: CDR1 SGHRS, CDR2 YFSETQ. This CDR3 is built from 18 residues. Here the CDR3 DNA reads TGCGCCAGCAGCTTGCGAGGACAGGGCTCACCCAGCCAAGAGACCCAGTACTTC. Protein product: CASSLRGQGSPSQETQYF.

This chain uses TRBV6-2 or TRBV6-3 with TRBJ2-7; 8 bases fit TRBD2. This CDR3 comprises 16 residues. Germline lookup yields CDR1 MNHEY and CDR2 SVGEGT. V shed 0 bases, J shed 3 bases, and the junction held 7 bases outside the gene matches. The CDR3 is CASSYSAGTSIYEQYF. The CDR3 DNA is TGTGCCAGCAGTTACTCGGCCGGGACTAGTATCTACGAGCAGTACTTC.

The V and J genes are TRBV2 and TRBJ1-3, with TRBD1 as a possible D gene (5 bases). V lost 3 bases to trimming and J lost 0 bases, with 12 bases between them. Germline CDR1 and CDR2: SNHLY and FYNNEI. This CDR3 is 16 amino acids long. This CDR3 reads CASSDWTQSSGNTIYF. The DNA for the CDR3 is TGTGCCAGCAGTGATTGGACACAGAGCTCTGGAAACACCATATATTTT. Full variable domain (rest looked up from reference TRBV2 and TRBJ1-3): EPEVTQTPSHQVTQMGQEVILRCVPISNHLYFYWYRQILGQKVEFLVSFYNNEISEKSEIFDDQFSVERPDGSNFTLKIRSTKLEDSAMYFCASSDWTQSSGNTIYFGEGSWLTVV.

The rearrangement uses TRBV28 and TRBJ2-7, with a weak D call TRBD1 (5 bases). CDR3 length: 13 residues. The ends were cut back, 3 bases at V and 1 base at J, with 7 bases in the middle. The V gene's germline CDR1 is MDHEN and CDR2 SYDVKM. As DNA, the CDR3 is TGTGCCAGCAGTTTGGCAGGGTCCTACGAGCAGTACTTC. This gives the protein CASSLAGSYEQYF.

This chain links TRBV18 with TRBJ2-7, with D possibly being TRBD1 (6 bases). V lost 5 bases to trimming and J lost 6 bases, with 23 bases between them. Germline V gene data show CDR1 as KGHSH and CDR2 as LQKENI. The CDR3 consists of 16 residues. In nucleotides, the CDR3 is TGTGCCAGCTCATCGAAATCAGGACAGTGGGGGTTCGAGCAGTACTTC. Translating it yields CASSSKSGQWGFEQYF.

J is TRBJ1-2 and V is TRBV5-1; D gene uncertain. Trimming removed 2 bases from V and 3 bases from J, with 8 bases in between. Germline values: CDR1 SGHRS, CDR2 YFSETQ. The CDR3 totals 13 residues. The CDR3 DNA is TGCGCCAGCAGCTTCGCAGGTGACTATGGCTACACCTTC. Its protein product is CASSFAGDYGYTF.

This clone has only a few counts. This likely comes from a read error, as the CDR3 has no conserved phenylalanine or tryptophan at its end. It is unclear where the CDR3 begins or ends on the DNA, so no DNA is shown, and the CDR3 is as TCRdb lists it. V and J are TRBV20-1 and TRBJ1-4. Germline V gene data show CDR1 as DFQATT and CDR2 as SNEGSKA (reference sequence). The CDR3 is 8 amino acids in total, end residues counted. The CDR3 sequence is CSARRSAS.

The rearrangement uses TRBV5-4 and TRBJ1-2, with D maybe TRBD1 (6 bases). V was clipped by 4 bases and J by 6 bases, with 13 bases between them. Germline values: CDR1 SGHNT, CDR2 YYREEE (reference sequence). This CDR3 region has 13 residues. The CDR3 DNA reads as TGTGCCAGCAGCCAAAACAGGGATCATGGCTACACCTTC. Its protein product is CASSQNRDHGYTF.

The gene calls are TRBV28 and TRBJ1-2, with D possibly TRBD1 on 6 matching bases. Germline CDR1 and CDR2: MDHEN and SYDVKM. This CDR3 has 14 amino acids. V was cut by 6 bases and J by 8 bases, with 19 bases left in between. The CDR3 here is CASRVQGSDRGYTF. CDR3 DNA sequence: TGTGCCAGCAGGGTACAGGGTTCGGATCGCGGCTACACCTTC.